These 8 T cell receptor beta chains were all obtained from the same sample, sequenced in a study of radiotherapy plus CTLA-4 blockade in lung cancer. Repertoires were generated with immunoSEQ multiplex PCR, while TCRdb's copy carries only in-frame clones and drops some. The table includes roughly 48,000 clones, roughly 76% detected once. Sequenced here: peripheral blood, sampled from a patient treated with radiotherapy plus ipilimumab. The receptor source for this set is a human donor with non-small cell lung cancer who had stable disease on radiotherapy plus ipilimumab.

The rearrangement uses TRBV6-6 and TRBJ1-6; TRBD1 aligns across 7 bases. The CDR3 contains 15 residues. Germline trimming cut 3 bases from V and 10 bases from J; bases unmatched to any gene: 9. Germline V gene lookup returns CDR1 MNHNY and CDR2 SVGAGI (reference sequence). CDR3 region: CASSYEGTVGSPLHF. In DNA form, the CDR3 reads TGTGCCAGCAGTTATGAAGGGACAGTGGGCTCACCCCTCCACTTT.

V and J are TRBV29-1 and TRBJ1-6; D remains unclear. Trimming cost V 3 bases and J 7 bases, with 10 bases left between them. This CDR3 has 13 residues. Germline values: CDR1 SQVTM, CDR2 ANQGSEA. The CDR3 is CSVEVTENSPLHF. In DNA form, the CDR3 reads TGCAGCGTTGAGGTGACCGAGAATTCACCCCTCCACTTT. Looking up the rest from reference TRBV29-1 and TRBJ1-6 gives the full variable domain: SAVISQKPSRDICQRGTSLTIQCQVDSQVTMMFWYRQQPGQSLTLIATANQGSEATYESGFVIDKFPISRPNLTFSTLTVSNMSPEDSSIYLCSVEVTENSPLHFGNGTRLTVT.

The V call is TRBV28, the J call TRBJ1-2; no clear D. This CDR3 spans 19 amino acids. Germline loops: CDR1 MDHEN, CDR2 SYDVKM. V lost 1 base and J 1 base, leaving 22 bases between the germline ends. The CDR3 nucleotides read TGTGCCAGCAGTTTATCTCCCTCCCGTGCAGGAGCCCTTAACTATGGCTACACCTTC. This encodes CASSLSPSRAGALNYGYTF.

CDR3 region: CASSPGRVQMDTQYF. CDR3 nucleotides: TGTGCCAGCAGCCCCGGTCGGGTGCAGATGGATACGCAGTATTTT. The V and J genes are TRBV7-8 and TRBJ2-3; D ambiguous. V lost 5 bases to trimming and J lost 6 bases, with 18 bases between them. The CDR3 contains 15 residues. The germline V gene has CDR1 SGHVS and CDR2 FQNEAQ.

The chain joins TRBV27 to TRBJ1-5, with D perhaps matching TRBD1 (6 bases). From germline, CDR1 is MNHEY and CDR2 SMNVEV (reference sequence). CDR3 length equals 15 residues. V lost 2 bases, J lost 4 bases, and 12 bases lay in between. CDR3 DNA sequence: TGTGCCAGCAGTTTAGCCCAGGGGCCTAATCAGCCCCAGCATTTT. This sequence encodes CASSLAQGPNQPQHF.

The table lists this clone with a few counts. The V gene is TRBV18, the J gene TRBJ1-6; D is uncertain. The CDR3 extends over 15 amino acids. V gave up 3 bases and J gave up 6 bases, with 12 bases separating them. Germline-derived CDR1 and CDR2 are KGHSH and LQKENI. The CDR3 is CASSPRSSFNSPLHF. The DNA of the CDR3 is TGTGCCAGCTCACCTCGAAGTTCTTTTAATTCACCCCTCCACTTT.

The chain couples TRBV6-1 to TRBJ2-7; tentatively, D is TRBD1 (5 bases). CDR3 length: 14 residues. CDR1 and CDR2 (germline): MNHNS, SASEGT. Trimming took off 1 base at V and 2 bases at J, with 9 bases between the two ends. The CDR3 here is CASSEEQGPYEQYV. In DNA, the CDR3 is TGTGCCAGCAGTGAAGAGCAGGGCCCCTACGAGCAGTACGTC.

The V call is TRBV6-5, the J call TRBJ1-6, with D possibly being TRBD1 (6 bases). The CDR3 length is 14 residues. Trimming removed 5 bases at V and 8 bases at J, with 13 bases between. Germline CDR1 is MNHEY and CDR2 is SVGAGI. The CDR3 loop is CASSRRGGDSPLHF. For the CDR3, the DNA is TGTGCCAGCAGTCGCAGGGGTGGAGATTCACCCCTCCACTTT.